The 30 T cell receptor beta chains presented below share a single source sample, sequenced in a study of identical twins. One entry per CDR3 protein, called by TCRdb with MiXCR from the 5' RACE reads. Here the sample spans fewer than 250,000 distinct CDR3 sequences, approximately 7.3% being singletons. These data also formed part of another study, on yellow fever vaccine responses in identical twins.

Material: CD8+ T cells sorted from blood. All receptors come from a woman under 30 in good health.

In this sample, this clonotype turned up a few times. The chain is built from TRBV25-1 and TRBJ2-2; the match to TRBD2 covers 14 bases. Germline-derived CDR1 and CDR2 are MGHDK and SYGVNS. This CDR3 is 19 amino acids long. Trimming removed 3 bases from V and 6 bases from J; junction bases left unmatched: 12. The CDR3 DNA is TGTGCCAGCAGTGATCTGGGGACTAGCGGGAGTCGTGAGCCCGGGGAGCTGTTTTTT. This encodes CASSDLGTSGSREPGELFF. The entire variable domain, with the rest obtained from reference TRBV25-1 and TRBJ2-2, is as follows: EADIYQTPRYLVIGTGKKITLECSQTMGHDKMYWYQQDPGMELHLIHYSYGVNSTEKGDLSSESTVSRIRTEHFPLTLESARPSHTSQYLCASSDLGTSGSREPGELFFGEGSRLTVL.

This clonotype came up many times. The V call is TRBV20-1, the J call TRBJ2-5; 7 nucleotides agree with TRBD1. The J segment lost 4 bases and the V segment lost 1 base, leaving 9 bases of the junction unmatched. The CDR3 runs to 15 residues. Germline values: CDR1 DFQATT, CDR2 SNEGSKA (reference sequence). In DNA form, the CDR3 reads TGCAGTGCTAGAGGGAAGACAGGGTGGGGAGAGACCCAGTACTTC. Protein sequence: CSARGKTGWGETQYF.

This clonotype has only a few counts. The chain carries TRBV4-1 and TRBJ2-5; the match to TRBD1 covers 8 bases. From germline, CDR1 is MGHRA and CDR2 YSYEKL. This CDR3 spans 16 amino acids. The V segment lost 4 bases and the J segment 5 bases; nucleotides outside the gene matches: 12. For the CDR3, the DNA is TGCGCCAGCAGCCCCTCCCCTAGGACAGGGTCGGAGACCCAGTACTTC. It specifies CASSPSPRTGSETQYF.

The chain couples TRBV27 to TRBJ2-3; the match to TRBD2 covers 9 bases. The V gene end was trimmed by 4 bases and the J gene end by 3 bases; junction bases not matched to a gene: 5. There are 15 residues in the CDR3. Looked up from germline, CDR1 is MNHEY and CDR2 is SMNVEV (reference sequence). Written as DNA, the CDR3 is TGTGCCAGCAGTTGGGGTAGCGGGGGTACAGATACGCAGTATTTT. Translation: CASSWGSGGTDTQYF.

This clonotype was detected ten times or more. V and J are TRBV25-1 and TRBJ2-1; the match to TRBD2 covers 8 bases. V lost 2 bases, J lost 9 bases, and 9 bases stayed unmatched. The CDR3 spans 15 residues. CDR1 MGHDK and CDR2 SYGVNS come from the germline V gene. DNA for the CDR3: TGTGCCAGCAGTGAAATTTATGGGCTAGCGGGTGAGCAGTTCTTC. Amino acids: CASSEIYGLAGEQFF. Full variable domain (rest looked up from reference TRBV25-1 and TRBJ2-1): EADIYQTPRYLVIGTGKKITLECSQTMGHDKMYWYQQDPGMELHLIHYSYGVNSTEKGDLSSESTVSRIRTEHFPLTLESARPSHTSQYLCASSEIYGLAGEQFFGPGTRLTVL.

This sequence joins TRBV27 and TRBJ2-1; possibly TRBD1 or TRBD2 for D (6 bases each). Germline loops: CDR1 MNHEY, CDR2 SMNVEV (reference sequence). Between the trimmed V and J ends, which lost 2 bases and 2 bases, there was a span of 16 bases. This CDR3 has 17 residues. The CDR3 sequence is CASSLGGGGLAYNEQFF. CDR3 nucleotides: TGTGCCAGCAGTTTAGGGGGTGGGGGGCTGGCCTACAATGAGCAGTTCTTC.

This clonotype was seen more than once but under ten times. The V call is TRBV6-1, the J call TRBJ2-2; TRBD1 or TRBD2 may be the D gene (5 bases each). Germline CDR1 and CDR2: MNHNS and SASEGT. Trimming removed 8 bases from V and 0 bases from J, with 13 bases in between. This CDR3 spans 15 amino acids. For the CDR3, the DNA is TGTGCCAGCGGGACGGGGATTTCGAACACCGGGGAGCTGTTTTTT. This sequence encodes CASGTGISNTGELFF.

This clonotype was found a few times. The V call is TRBV20-1, the J call TRBJ2-1; a weak D match, TRBD2 (6 bases). V dropped 0 bases and J dropped 2 bases, with 11 bases sitting between them. The germline V gene has CDR1 DFQATT and CDR2 SNEGSKA (reference sequence). The CDR3 contains 15 residues. CDR3 region: CSARDGRGPYNEQFF. The CDR3 DNA follows: TGCAGTGCTAGAGATGGGCGGGGCCCCTACAATGAGCAGTTCTTC.

This clonotype was detected only a few times. This sequence joins TRBV7-9 and TRBJ2-5, with a tentative D call TRBD2 (6 bases). This CDR3 region has 16 residues. V was pared by 3 bases and J by 2 bases, with 16 bases between. Germline loops: CDR1 SEHNR, CDR2 FQNEAQ (reference sequence). CDR3: CASSFGPNGLQETQYF. Written as DNA, the CDR3 is TGTGCCAGCAGCTTTGGTCCGAACGGACTACAAGAGACCCAGTACTTC. The variable domain in full, completed from reference TRBV7-9 and TRBJ2-5, reads DTGVSQNPRHKITKRGQNVTFRCDPISEHNRLYWYRQTLGQGPEFLTYFQNEAQLEKSRLLSDRFSAERPKGSFSTLEIQRTEQGDSAMYLCASSFGPNGLQETQYFGPGTRLLVL.

CDR3 region: CASTTGPELRQYF. CDR3 nucleotide sequence: TGTGCCAGCACCACCGGCCCTGAGTTGAGGCAGTATTTT. The V gene is TRBV2, the J gene TRBJ2-3; D is undetermined. This CDR3 is 13 amino acids long. Germline CDR1 and CDR2: SNHLY and FYNNEI. V dropped 7 bases and J dropped 11 bases, with 19 bases sitting between them.

This clonotype was counted ten times or more. This chain links TRBV5-1 with TRBJ2-1; D is undetermined. Germline assignment: CDR1 SGHRS and CDR2 YFSETQ. Trimming took 4 bases from V and 0 from J, leaving 11 bases between them. The CDR3 totals 15 residues. The CDR3 region has the DNA TGCGCCAGCAGCGAGGCTACGAGCTCCTACAATGAGCAGTTCTTC. Translated: CASSEATSSYNEQFF.

This clonotype was observed many times. The gene calls are TRBV12-3 or TRBV12-4 and TRBJ2-1, with D possibly being TRBD1 (5 bases). Trimming left V 6 bases short and J 7 bases short, with 13 bases between. There are 13 residues in the CDR3. CDR3 sequence reads: CASSPTPGNEQFF. DNA of the CDR3: TGTGCCAGCAGCCCGACCCCAGGGAATGAGCAGTTCTTC.

The CDR3 loop is CASSSGTSEYEQYF. The CDR3 DNA reads as TGTGCCAGCAGCTCCGGGACTAGCGAGTACGAGCAGTACTTC. The V and J genes are TRBV7-9 and TRBJ2-7, with 10 bases identical to TRBD2. The CDR3 is 14 residues long. Germline V gene data show CDR1 as SEHNR and CDR2 as FQNEAQ (reference sequence). J lost 4 bases, V lost 4 bases, and 4 bases had no gene match.

In its sample, this clonotype was seen a few times. The genes are TRBV5-5 and TRBJ1-2; 7 bases fit TRBD1. This CDR3 spans 16 amino acids. The V and J ends lost 5 bases and 1 base, in that order; junction bases with no gene match: 11. The germline V gene has CDR1 SGHKS and CDR2 YYEKEE (reference sequence). The CDR3 DNA reads as TGTGCCAGCAGGAAGGAGACTTGGGACAGTAACTATGGCTACACCTTC. This gives the protein CASRKETWDSNYGYTF.

For the CDR3, the DNA is TGTGCCAGTAGTATACTCCTGTCCGAGCAGTTCTTC. This encodes CASSILLSEQFF. The J gene is TRBJ2-1, the V gene TRBV19; no clear D. This CDR3 is 12 amino acids long. V gave up 2 bases and J gave up 10 bases, with 9 bases separating them. The V gene's germline CDR1 is LNHDA and CDR2 SQIVND (reference sequence).

This clonotype was seen a few times. V is TRBV7-6 and J is TRBJ2-1, with 7 nucleotides matching TRBD2. CDR3 length: 15 amino acids. The V segment lost 6 bases and the J segment 2 bases; nucleotides outside the gene matches: 7. Germline lookup yields CDR1 SGHVS and CDR2 FNYEAQ. CDR3: CASSQLAAPYNEQFF. CDR3 nucleotides: TGTGCCAGCAGTCAGCTAGCGGCCCCCTACAATGAGCAGTTCTTC.

The chain uses TRBV15 and TRBJ2-7, with 8 nucleotides matching TRBD2. V gave up 1 base and J gave up 7 bases; unmatched junction bases: 12. The CDR3 is made up of 16 amino acids. Germline assignment: CDR1 LNHNV and CDR2 YYDKDF (reference sequence). CDR3 in amino acids: CATSRGLLAVTGEQYF. CDR3 bases: TGTGCCACCAGCAGAGGCCTACTAGCGGTTACGGGGGAGCAGTACTTC.

This clonotype was recorded many times. The junction does not match germline at one end; this may be a read error. V and J are TRBV7-9 and TRBJ2-3; D may be TRBD2 (5 bases). Per germline, CDR1 SEHNR and CDR2 FQNEAQ (reference sequence). The CDR3 is 15 residues long. CDR3 in DNA: TGTGCCAGCAGCTTAGCGTTTTCTAGCTCAGATCCGCAGTATTTT. Its translation: CASSLAFSSSDPQYF.

The V gene is TRBV5-4, the J gene TRBJ1-2; TRBD1 agrees at 7 bases. This CDR3 spans 14 amino acids. Looked up from germline, CDR1 is SGHNT and CDR2 is YYREEE (reference sequence). V gave up 4 bases and J gave up 4 bases; unmatched junction bases: 7. The CDR3 nucleotides read TGTGCCAGCAGCCCCAGAGGGGGCAGCTATGGCTACACCTTC. Translated: CASSPRGGSYGYTF.

In its sample, this clonotype was seen a few times. This chain connects TRBV21-1 to TRBJ2-5; no DNA check was done on the table's D call, TRBD2. TRBV21-1 is described as a pseudogene. The CDR3 totals 16 residues. The CDR3 DNA follows: TGTGCCAGCAGCAAAGGGTGGCGGGTTTGGGAAGAGACCCAGTACTTC. It specifies CASSKGWRVWEETQYF.

The CDR3 reads CSARVATGELFF. CDR3 DNA: TGCAGTGCTAGGGTCGCGACCGGGGAGCTGTTTTTT. The chain employs TRBV20-1 and TRBJ2-2; D call uncertain. Germline lookup yields CDR1 DFQATT and CDR2 SNEGSKA (reference sequence). Trimming took off 3 bases at V and 5 bases at J, with 7 bases between the two ends. The CDR3 extends over 12 amino acids.

This clonotype was recorded many times. This sequence joins TRBV20-1 and TRBJ1-1; possibly TRBD1 for D (5 bases). CDR1 is DFQATT and CDR2 is SNEGSKA in the germline V gene (reference sequence). Trimming shortened V by 6 bases and J by 3 bases, and 11 bases separated the two germline ends. This CDR3 comprises 12 residues. CDR3 sequence reads: CSAPTGDTEAFF. The CDR3 DNA follows: TGCAGTGCCCCCACGGGGGACACTGAAGCTTTCTTT.

This clonotype has at least ten counts. The chain uses TRBV20-1 and TRBJ2-1; 12 nucleotides agree with TRBD2. The CDR3 sequence is 16 residues long. Germline assignment: CDR1 DFQATT and CDR2 SNEGSKA (reference sequence). Trimming at V came to 2 bases and at J to 4 bases, leaving 6 bases not matched to a gene. The CDR3 reads CSARPPTSGRYNEQFF. The CDR3, as DNA: TGCAGTGCTAGACCCCCGACTAGCGGGAGATACAATGAGCAGTTCTTC.

This clonotype was counted ten times or more. The V call is TRBV29-1, the J call TRBJ2-3; D may be TRBD1 or TRBD2 (5 bases each). CDR1 is SQVTM and CDR2 is ANQGSEA in the germline V gene. V was shortened by 5 bases and J by 2 bases, with 11 bases between the two germline ends. This CDR3 spans 13 amino acids. CDR3 region: CSVRDRYTDTQYF. DNA of the CDR3: TGCAGCGTTCGGGACCGCTACACAGATACGCAGTATTTT.

The chain joins TRBV4-1 to TRBJ2-3; 8 nucleotides align to TRBD2. Germline lookup yields CDR1 MGHRA and CDR2 YSYEKL. The CDR3 consists of 16 residues. J lost 4 bases, V lost 0 bases, and 6 bases had no gene match. DNA for the CDR3: TGCGCCAGCAGCCAAGAAGACGGGGGGGCCGCAGATACGCAGTATTTT. It codes for CASSQEDGGAADTQYF.

The chain couples TRBV12-3 or TRBV12-4 to TRBJ2-3, with D perhaps being TRBD1 or TRBD2 (5 bases each). The V end was cut by 3 bases, the J end by 4 bases, with 14 bases between. The CDR3 extends over 15 amino acids. CDR3 residues: CASSFLAGTPDTQYF. CDR3 coding DNA: TGTGCCAGCAGTTTTCTGGCAGGGACCCCAGATACGCAGTATTTT.

This clonotype is medium-sized within its sample. This chain links TRBV5-1 with TRBJ2-3, with D unresolved. From germline, CDR1 is SGHRS and CDR2 YFSETQ. V gave up 0 bases and J gave up 2 bases, with 7 bases separating them. The CDR3 loop spans 14 amino acids. CDR3 sequence: CASSLVLVTDTQYF. CDR3 DNA sequence: TGCGCCAGCAGCTTGGTGCTTGTCACAGATACGCAGTATTTT. The full variable domain, completed using reference TRBV5-1 and TRBJ2-3, is KAGVTQTPRYLIKTRGQQVTLSCSPISGHRSVSWYQQTPGQGLQFLFEYFSETQRNKGNFPGRFSGRQFSNSRSEMNVSTLELGDSALYLCASSLVLVTDTQYFGPGTRLTVL.

This clonotype was seen a few times. The gene calls are TRBV9 and TRBJ2-3; D remains ambiguous. V was pared by 0 bases and J by 3 bases, with 5 bases between. The CDR3 length is 13 residues. Germline CDR1 SGDLS, CDR2 YYNGEE. CDR3 sequence: CASSVEATDTQYF. The CDR3 region has the DNA TGTGCCAGCAGCGTAGAGGCAACAGATACGCAGTATTTT.

This clonotype was detected a few times. Here the CDR3 reads CASSQTTGFYGYTF. In nucleotides, the CDR3 is TGTGCCAGCAGCCAAACGACAGGGTTCTATGGCTACACCTTC. The chain couples TRBV7-9 to TRBJ1-2; 7 bases align to TRBD1. J gave up 4 bases and V 5 bases, and 7 bases lay outside the gene matches. Germline V lookup: CDR1 SEHNR, CDR2 FQNEAQ (reference sequence). This CDR3 contains 14 residues.

V usage is TRBV2 and J usage is TRBJ2-3, with unresolved D. The CDR3 spans 15 residues. V was clipped by 7 bases and J by 0 bases, with 14 bases between them. Germline V gene sequence: CDR1 SNHLY, CDR2 FYNNEI. CDR3 loop: CASIRASSSTDTQYF. The CDR3 DNA sequence: TGTGCCAGCATCCGGGCTAGTTCAAGCACAGATACGCAGTATTTT.